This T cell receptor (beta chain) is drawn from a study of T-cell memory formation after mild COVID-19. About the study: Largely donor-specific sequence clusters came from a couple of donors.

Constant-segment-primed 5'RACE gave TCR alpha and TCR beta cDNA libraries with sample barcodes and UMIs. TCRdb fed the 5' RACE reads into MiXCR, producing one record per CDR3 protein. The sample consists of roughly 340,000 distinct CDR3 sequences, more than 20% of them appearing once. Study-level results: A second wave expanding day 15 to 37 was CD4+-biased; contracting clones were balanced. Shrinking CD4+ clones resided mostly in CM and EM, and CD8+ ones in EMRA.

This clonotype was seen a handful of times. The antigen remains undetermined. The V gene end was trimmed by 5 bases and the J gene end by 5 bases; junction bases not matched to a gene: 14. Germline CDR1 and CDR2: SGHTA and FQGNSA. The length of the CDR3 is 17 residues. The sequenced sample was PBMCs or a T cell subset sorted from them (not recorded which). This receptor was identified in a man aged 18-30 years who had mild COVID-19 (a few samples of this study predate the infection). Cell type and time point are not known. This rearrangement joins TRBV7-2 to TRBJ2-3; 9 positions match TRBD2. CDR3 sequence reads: CASSARSAGGPGDTQYF. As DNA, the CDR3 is TGTGCCAGCAGCGCGCGTTCGGCGGGGGGGCCTGGAGATACGCAGTATTTT.